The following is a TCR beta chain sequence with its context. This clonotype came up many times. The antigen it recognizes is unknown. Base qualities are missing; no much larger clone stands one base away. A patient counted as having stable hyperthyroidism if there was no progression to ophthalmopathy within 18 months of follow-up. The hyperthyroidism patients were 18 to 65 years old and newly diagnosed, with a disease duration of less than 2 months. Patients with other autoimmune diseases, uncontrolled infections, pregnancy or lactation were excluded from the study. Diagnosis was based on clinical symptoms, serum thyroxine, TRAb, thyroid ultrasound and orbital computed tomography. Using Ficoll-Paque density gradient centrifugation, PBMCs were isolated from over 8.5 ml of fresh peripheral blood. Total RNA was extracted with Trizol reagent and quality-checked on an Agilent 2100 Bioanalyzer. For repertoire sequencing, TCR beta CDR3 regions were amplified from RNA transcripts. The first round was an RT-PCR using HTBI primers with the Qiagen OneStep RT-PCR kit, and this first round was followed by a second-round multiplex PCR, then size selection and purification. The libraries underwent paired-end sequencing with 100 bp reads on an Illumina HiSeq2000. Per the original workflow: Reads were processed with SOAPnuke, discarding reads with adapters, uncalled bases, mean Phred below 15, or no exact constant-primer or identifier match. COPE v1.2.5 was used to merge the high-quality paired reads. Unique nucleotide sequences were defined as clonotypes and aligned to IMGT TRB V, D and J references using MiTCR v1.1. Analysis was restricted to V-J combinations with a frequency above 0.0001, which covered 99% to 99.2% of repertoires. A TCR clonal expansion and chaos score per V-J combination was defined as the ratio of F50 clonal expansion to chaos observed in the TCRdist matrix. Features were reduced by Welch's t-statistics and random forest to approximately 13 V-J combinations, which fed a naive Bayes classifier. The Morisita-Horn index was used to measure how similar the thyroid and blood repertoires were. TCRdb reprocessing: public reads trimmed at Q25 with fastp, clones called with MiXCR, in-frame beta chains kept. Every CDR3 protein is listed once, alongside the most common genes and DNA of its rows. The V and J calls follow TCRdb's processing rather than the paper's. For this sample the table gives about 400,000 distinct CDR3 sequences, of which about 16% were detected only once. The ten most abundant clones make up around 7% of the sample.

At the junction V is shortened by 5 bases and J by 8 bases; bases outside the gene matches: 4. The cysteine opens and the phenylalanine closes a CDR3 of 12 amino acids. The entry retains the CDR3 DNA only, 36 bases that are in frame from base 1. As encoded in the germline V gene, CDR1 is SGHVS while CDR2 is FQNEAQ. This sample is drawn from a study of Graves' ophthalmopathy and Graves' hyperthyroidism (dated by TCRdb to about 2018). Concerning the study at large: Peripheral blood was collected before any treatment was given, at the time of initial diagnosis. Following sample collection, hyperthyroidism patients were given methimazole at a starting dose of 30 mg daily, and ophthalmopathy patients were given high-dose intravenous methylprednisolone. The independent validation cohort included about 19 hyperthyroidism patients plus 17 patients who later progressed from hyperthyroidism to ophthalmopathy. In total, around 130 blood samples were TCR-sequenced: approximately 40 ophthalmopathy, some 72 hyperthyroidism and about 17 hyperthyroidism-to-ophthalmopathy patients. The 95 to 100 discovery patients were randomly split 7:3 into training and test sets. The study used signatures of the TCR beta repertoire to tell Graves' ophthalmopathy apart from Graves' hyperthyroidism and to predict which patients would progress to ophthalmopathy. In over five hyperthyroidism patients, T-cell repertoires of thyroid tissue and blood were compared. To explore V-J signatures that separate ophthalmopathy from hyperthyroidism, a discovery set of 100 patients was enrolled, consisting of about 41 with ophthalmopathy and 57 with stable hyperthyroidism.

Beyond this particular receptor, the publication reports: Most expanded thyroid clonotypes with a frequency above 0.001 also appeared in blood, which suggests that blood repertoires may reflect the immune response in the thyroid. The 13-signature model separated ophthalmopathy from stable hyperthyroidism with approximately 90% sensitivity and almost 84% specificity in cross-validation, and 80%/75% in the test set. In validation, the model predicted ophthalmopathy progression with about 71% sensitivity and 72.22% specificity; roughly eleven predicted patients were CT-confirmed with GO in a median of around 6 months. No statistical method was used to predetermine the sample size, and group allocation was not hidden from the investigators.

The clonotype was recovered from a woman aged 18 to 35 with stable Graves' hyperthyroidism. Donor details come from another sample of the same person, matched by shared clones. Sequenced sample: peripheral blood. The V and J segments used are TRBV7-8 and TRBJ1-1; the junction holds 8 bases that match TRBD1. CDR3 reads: CASSTYRGEAFF. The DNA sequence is TGTGCCAGCAGCACCTACAGGGGGGAAGCTTTCTTT.